This T cell receptor (beta chain) came from a study of cytomegalovirus exposure and HLA in healthy donors. The wider study: As an earlier analysis found, around 170 million T cells yielded about 120 million unique TCR beta sequences. Study results and caveats: Beyond CMV serostatus, there was no information to go on about immune exposure. The authors enumerated 150 to 200 TCR beta chains as linked to cytomegalovirus. CMV antigen specificity of a few CMV-associated chains was confirmed in vitro.

In the case of this clone: The antigen is undetermined.

The PCR was carried out with 60 Vbeta primers and 13 Jbeta primers. The method was immunoSEQ multiplex PCR; TCRdb's version includes in-frame clones alone and lacks a portion of them. In the table there are approximately 190,000 clones, about 70% of which are singletons. Sequencing input: PBMCs. The clonotype was recovered from a woman between 25 and 40 years old in good health and CMV-seronegative.

The CDR3 coding sequence is TGTGCCAGCAGCCCCGGACGGGGATATTACAATGAGCAGTTCTTC. Translation gives CASSPGRGYYNEQFF. The chain joins TRBV5-6 to TRBJ2-1, with D tentatively TRBD2 (5 bases). With 4 bases removed from V and 4 bases from J, the gap between germline ends came to 15 bases. Germline V CDR1 and CDR2: SGHDT, YYEEEE. This CDR3 is 15 amino acids long.